Shown below are 22 T cell receptor beta chains from a single sample sequenced in a study of blood T cell repertoires in COVID-19. Some clones are missing from TCRdb's copy, which holds only in-frame ones; the method was immunoSEQ multiplex PCR. The sample has 70,000 to 95,000 clones; roughly 80% are singletons. Sequenced: peripheral blood. These TCRs come from a man aged 55 to 70 with COVID-19, enrolled during active disease.

This clone was recorded once. This chain joins TRBV19 and TRBJ1-5, with D perhaps matching TRBD1 (6 bases). V shed 2 bases and J shed 1 base, with 6 bases lying between them. The CDR3 length is 14 residues. Germline V lookup: CDR1 LNHDA, CDR2 SQIVND (reference sequence). CDR3 DNA sequence: TGTGCCAGTAGTATAACAGGGAGCAATCAGCCCCAGCATTTT. It yields the protein CASSITGSNQPQHF.

Written as DNA, the CDR3 is TGCGCCAGCAGTCTTGAGACGCAGGGGCCGGGGGAAAAACTGTTTTTT. It translates to CASSLETQGPGEKLFF. The chain links TRBV4-1 to TRBJ1-4, with TRBD1 as a possible D gene (6 bases). The CDR3 spans 16 residues. V lost 6 bases to trimming and J lost 8 bases, with 22 bases between them. Germline V gene sequence: CDR1 MGHRA, CDR2 YSYEKL.

This clone occurred once. This sequence joins TRBV3-1 (or the pseudogene TRBV3-2) and TRBJ2-3; the match to TRBD1 covers 8 bases. The V gene end was trimmed by 3 bases and the J gene end by 6 bases; junction bases not matched to a gene: 5. Germline V gives CDR1 LGHDT, CDR2 YNNKEL (reference sequence). The CDR3 consists of 14 residues. CDR3 in amino acids: CASSQDRVTDTQYF. The CDR3 bases are TGTGCCAGCAGCCAGGACAGGGTAACCGATACGCAGTATTTT.

The table lists this clone with a few counts. The chain uses TRBV19 and TRBJ1-5, with a weak D call TRBD1 (6 bases). V was pared by 5 bases and J by 2 bases, with 16 bases between. CDR1 LNHDA and CDR2 SQIVND come from the germline V gene (reference sequence). The CDR3 is 16 amino acids. The CDR3 DNA sequence: TGTGCCAGTAGTTTAACCTCCAGGGGAGGCAATCAGCCCCAGCATTTT. Protein sequence: CASSLTSRGGNQPQHF.

J is TRBJ1-5 and V is TRBV6-6; 7 bases are shared with TRBD1. CDR1 and CDR2 from the germline V gene are MNHNY and SVGAGI (reference sequence). Unmatched junction bases numbered 11, after V lost 6 bases and J lost 9 bases. CDR3 length equals 14 residues. CDR3 sequence: CASSPGQVWRPQHF. Here the CDR3 DNA reads TGTGCCAGCAGCCCCGGACAGGTCTGGCGGCCCCAGCATTTT.

V usage is TRBV5-1 and J usage is TRBJ2-1, with D possibly TRBD2 on 10 matching bases. CDR1 and CDR2 from the germline V gene are SGHRS and YFSETQ. The V gene lost 4 bases and the J gene lost 6 bases, with 32 bases spanning the gap. The CDR3 is made up of 20 amino acids. The CDR3 region is CASSRKGQGNSGGHINEQFF. The CDR3 DNA reads TGCGCCAGCAGCCGCAAGGGACAGGGAAATAGCGGGGGGCATATCAATGAGCAGTTCTTC.

The J gene is TRBJ2-7, the V gene TRBV9; 8 bases align to TRBD1. Germline lookup yields CDR1 SGDLS and CDR2 YYNGEE. The CDR3 spans 15 residues. The trim removed 4 bases at V and 0 bases at J, leaving 6 bases unmatched. CDR3 in DNA: TGTGCCAGCAGCTCTCACAGGGGGGACTCCTACGAGCAGTACTTC. It yields the protein CASSSHRGDSYEQYF.

The gene calls are TRBV4-1 and TRBJ1-6; D gene unclear. The V end lost 1 base, the J end lost 7 bases, and 11 bases lay between the germline ends. The CDR3 runs 15 residues. Germline-derived CDR1 and CDR2 are MGHRA and YSYEKL. CDR3 amino acids: CASSQVWENNSPLHF. The CDR3 DNA reads TGCGCCAGCAGCCAAGTATGGGAGAACAATTCACCCCTCCACTTT.

This clone was recorded a few times. This sequence joins TRBV11-2 and TRBJ1-5; D unresolved. This CDR3 contains 15 residues. V was trimmed by 1 base and J by 7 bases, leaving 14 bases between them. Germline assignment: CDR1 SGHAT and CDR2 FQNNGV. Written as DNA, the CDR3 is TGTGCCAGCAGCTTAGCTGGGAATGCGGGGCAGCCCCAGCATTTT. Residues: CASSLAGNAGQPQHF.

The chain carries TRBV5-6 and TRBJ2-1, with 12 nucleotides matching TRBD2. Germline V gene data show CDR1 as SGHDT and CDR2 as YYEEEE. The CDR3 is made up of 17 amino acids. V dropped 4 bases and J dropped 7; count of bases not matched to a gene: 12. This CDR3 reads CASSPGRLAGGRNEQFF. As DNA, the CDR3 is TGTGCCAGCAGCCCTGGTCGGCTAGCGGGGGGGAGAAATGAGCAGTTCTTC.

This clone has only one observation. The V and J genes are TRBV27 and TRBJ1-1; 10 bases are shared with TRBD1. The CDR3 runs 13 residues. Per the germline V gene, CDR1 is MNHEY and CDR2 is SMNVEV (reference sequence). V lost 4 bases, J lost 4 bases, and 0 bases stayed unmatched. The CDR3 here is CASSWTGGTEAFF. The CDR3, as DNA: TGTGCCAGCAGTTGGACAGGGGGCACTGAAGCTTTCTTT.

This clone was seen a single time. V usage is TRBV6-5 and J usage is TRBJ2-1; D ambiguous. Looked up from germline, CDR1 is MNHEY and CDR2 is SVGAGI. V lost 4 bases, J lost 7 bases, and 17 bases lay in between. CDR3 length: 15 amino acids. The CDR3 reads CASSLRSLIPNEQFF. CDR3 nucleotides: TGTGCCAGCAGTTTGAGATCCCTGATTCCGAATGAGCAGTTCTTC.

This rearrangement joins TRBV6-1 to TRBJ2-7; D unclear. In germline, CDR1 is MNHNS, CDR2 SASEGT. The CDR3 is 15 residues long. With 2 bases removed from V and 2 bases from J, the gap between germline ends came to 13 bases. This CDR3 is CASSEMSTQTYEQYF. In DNA, the CDR3 is TGTGCCAGCAGTGAAATGTCCACACAGACCTACGAGCAGTACTTC.

A single count supports this clone. The CDR3 loop reads CASSLGVRETQYF. As DNA, the CDR3 is TGTGCCAGCAGCTTAGGGGTGCGGGAGACCCAGTACTTC. The gene calls are TRBV7-2 and TRBJ2-5; D ambiguous. The CDR3 is 13 residues long. Trimming cost V 1 base and J 5 bases, with 8 bases left between them. Germline V CDR1 and CDR2: SGHTA, FQGNSA.

The chain combines TRBV6-6 with TRBJ1-2; TRBD1 matches 10 bases. Germline CDR1 is MNHNY and CDR2 is SVGAGI (reference sequence). The CDR3 is made up of 16 amino acids. J was trimmed by 0 bases and V by 11 bases; bases with no gene match: 12. CDR3 region: CAVTDRGLGTNYGYTF. DNA of the CDR3: TGTGCCGTTACGGACAGGGGGTTGGGAACTAACTATGGCTACACCTTC.

The V gene is TRBV10-2, the J gene TRBJ1-6; D may be TRBD1 (5 bases). Germline V gene sequence: CDR1 WSHSY, CDR2 SAAADI. This CDR3 comprises 14 residues. V gave up 3 bases and J gave up 9 bases, with 12 bases separating them. In nucleotides, the CDR3 is TGCGCCAGCAGTGATCTGGGGCCTAGTTCACCCCTCCACTTT. Its translation is CASSDLGPSSPLHF.

This clone was counted a single time. The chain combines TRBV12-5 with TRBJ2-7; TRBD1 matches 7 bases. The junction had 6 bases not matched to a gene; V was cut back by 0 bases and J by 4 bases. Germline V lookup: CDR1 LGHNT, CDR2 FRNRAP. This CDR3 contains 15 residues. CDR3 in amino acids: CASGLVREQGYEQYF. CDR3 DNA: TGTGCTAGTGGTTTGGTACGGGAACAGGGGTACGAGCAGTACTTC.

The V and J genes are TRBV29-1 and TRBJ1-3, with 7 bases that match TRBD1. This CDR3 has 13 amino acids. J lost 5 bases, V lost 8 bases, and 9 bases had no gene match. Germline V lookup: CDR1 SQVTM, CDR2 ANQGSEA. CDR3 nucleotides: TGCAGCATCCAAGGGGGCGCACGAAACACCATATATTTT. This encodes CSIQGGARNTIYF.

The rearrangement joins TRBV7-3 to TRBJ1-1, with D uncertain. V lost 5 bases, J lost 4 bases, and 23 bases lay in between. Germline V gene sequence: CDR1 SGHTA, CDR2 FQGTGA. The CDR3 sequence is 17 residues long. The CDR3 loop reads CASSEEGPLLLGTEAFF. In nucleotides, the CDR3 is TGTGCCAGCAGCGAAGAGGGTCCCCTCCTCTTGGGCACTGAAGCTTTCTTT.

The chain couples TRBV15 to TRBJ2-3, with no clear D. This CDR3 comprises 12 residues. Per germline, CDR1 LNHNV and CDR2 YYDKDF (reference sequence). Trimming pared 6 bases from V and 3 bases from J, leaving 7 bases between. CDR3 in DNA: TGTGCCACCAGGGAGTGGACAGATACGCAGTATTTT. The encoded protein is CATREWTDTQYF.

This rearrangement joins TRBV27 to TRBJ1-2; TRBD1 agrees at 8 bases. CDR3 size: 13 residues. Trimming cost V 3 bases and J 8 bases; bases outside gene matches: 5. Germline CDR1 reads MNHEY; CDR2 reads SMNVEV (reference sequence). The CDR3 DNA follows: TGTGCCAGCAGTTTGACAGGGGCCCAAGGCTACACCTTC. Amino acid sequence: CASSLTGAQGYTF.

The rearrangement uses TRBV29-1 and TRBJ2-3; 10 bases agree with TRBD2. Trimming cost V 0 bases and J 2 bases; bases outside gene matches: 8. Germline V gene sequence: CDR1 SQVTM, CDR2 ANQGSEA. CDR3 size: 17 residues. CDR3 coding DNA: TGCAGCGTTGAAGATCGAGGTAGCGGGAGGAACACAGATACGCAGTATTTT. Translated, it gives CSVEDRGSGRNTDTQYF.